Below are 17 T cell receptor beta chains sequenced from a single sample in a study of blood T cell repertoires in COVID-19. Using immunoSEQ multiplex PCR, the repertoire was profiled, and TCRdb retains in-frame clones only, with some absent. The repertoire holds 150,000 or so clones, around 74% seen once, with around 2.9% in the top ten. The sequencing input was peripheral blood. Receptor source: a woman of 80 years or more with acute or convalescent COVID-19.

The chain combines TRBV18 with TRBJ1-4, with 8 bases fitting TRBD1. Germline V CDR1 and CDR2: KGHSH, LQKENI. The CDR3 contains 15 residues. With 5 bases clipped from V and 6 bases from J, the junction kept 8 bases outside the gene matches. The CDR3: CASSARTGMDEKLFF. CDR3 in DNA: TGTGCCAGCTCAGCACGGACAGGGATGGATGAAAAACTGTTTTTT.

This chain uses TRBV5-5 with TRBJ2-4, with 12 nucleotides matching TRBD2. V was pared by 2 bases and J by 2 bases, with 14 bases of the junction left unmatched. CDR1 SGHKS and CDR2 YYEKEE come from the germline V gene (reference sequence). This CDR3 region has 20 residues. In nucleotides, the CDR3 is TGTGCCAGCAGCTTTGGTCTAGCGGGAGGGCCTCGCGGTTCCAAAAACATTCAGTACTTC. Translated: CASSFGLAGGPRGSKNIQYF.

The chain has TRBV6-6 and TRBJ2-2, with TRBD2 identical over 8 bases. Unmatched junction bases numbered 7, after V lost 8 bases and J lost 2 bases. Germline V lookup: CDR1 MNHNY, CDR2 SVGAGI (reference sequence). The CDR3 is made up of 15 amino acids. The CDR3 reads CASRRAGVNTGELFF. In DNA, the CDR3 is TGTGCCAGCCGGCGAGCGGGGGTAAACACCGGGGAGCTGTTTTTT.

V gene TRBV7-2 combines with J gene TRBJ2-7; a weak D match, TRBD2 (5 bases). Per the germline V gene, CDR1 is SGHTA and CDR2 is FQGNSA. V was trimmed by 5 bases and J by 3 bases, leaving 11 bases between them. The CDR3 has 13 amino acids. Here the CDR3 reads CASSRSDYYEQYF. The CDR3 DNA sequence: TGTGCCAGCAGCCGCAGTGACTACTACGAGCAGTACTTC.

The chain recombines TRBV27 with TRBJ2-3; 7 bases are a match to TRBD1. J lost 0 bases, V lost 8 bases, and 8 bases had no gene match. Germline CDR1 is MNHEY and CDR2 is SMNVEV (reference sequence). The CDR3 contains 15 residues. The CDR3 protein is CASQTGLSSTDTQYF. CDR3 nucleotide sequence: TGTGCCAGCCAGACAGGGCTTTCTAGCACAGATACGCAGTATTTT.

V is TRBV27 and J is TRBJ2-7; TRBD1 agrees at 10 bases. Germline CDR1 reads MNHEY; CDR2 reads SMNVEV (reference sequence). Trimming removed 7 bases from V and 6 bases from J; junction bases left unmatched: 9. The CDR3 runs to 14 residues. The CDR3 bases are TGTGCCAGCACCCCGACAGGGGGCGCCTCCGAGCAGTACTTC. This sequence encodes CASTPTGGASEQYF.

The V call is TRBV20-1, the J call TRBJ1-5; D ambiguous. Germline V gene data show CDR1 as DFQATT and CDR2 as SNEGSKA (reference sequence). V was trimmed by 3 bases and J by 0 bases, leaving 15 bases between them. This CDR3 is 16 amino acids long. This CDR3 is CSASTRADYSNQPQHF. DNA for the CDR3: TGCAGTGCTAGTACCCGTGCGGATTATAGCAATCAGCCCCAGCATTTT.

The chain carries TRBV7-2 and TRBJ1-5; no clear D gene. CDR3 length equals 15 residues. Per the germline V gene, CDR1 is SGHTA and CDR2 is FQGNSA. V shed 1 base and J shed 1 base, with 8 bases lying between them. In DNA, the CDR3 is TGTGCCAGCAGCTTAGGGAGGGTGAGCAATCAGCCCCAGCATTTT. Translation gives CASSLGRVSNQPQHF.

This chain links TRBV6-6 with TRBJ1-5; no reliable D call. V dropped 5 bases and J dropped 3 bases, with 14 bases sitting between them. Germline V gives CDR1 MNHNY, CDR2 SVGAGI (reference sequence). The CDR3 consists of 15 residues. CDR3 coding DNA: TGTGCCAGCAGTACCGGGAGCCAATACAATCAGCCCCAGCATTTT. Residues: CASSTGSQYNQPQHF.

The rearrangement links TRBV9 to TRBJ2-7; weak D call: TRBD1 (7 bases). Trimming cost V 2 bases and J 3 bases, with 15 bases left between them. CDR1 is SGDLS and CDR2 is YYNGEE in the germline V gene. CDR3 size: 15 residues. The CDR3 loop reads CASSVGGTENYEQYF. Here the CDR3 DNA reads TGTGCCAGCAGCGTCGGAGGGACAGAAAACTACGAGCAGTACTTC.

V and J are TRBV28 and TRBJ2-5; the D gene is possibly TRBD1 (5 bases). Germline-derived CDR1 and CDR2 are MDHEN and SYDVKM. V dropped 3 bases and J dropped 1 base, with 9 bases sitting between them. The CDR3 has 14 amino acids. CDR3 nucleotide sequence: TGTGCCAGCAGTTTGGGGCAGATCCAAGAGACCCAGTACTTC. This gives the protein CASSLGQIQETQYF. Supplemented by reference TRBV28 and TRBJ2-5, the full variable domain reads DVKVTQSSRYLVKRTGEKVFLECVQDMDHENMFWYRQDPGLGLRLIYFSYDVKMKEKGDIPEGYSVSREKKERFSLILESASTNQTSMYLCASSLGQIQETQYFGPGTRLLVL.

The rearrangement uses TRBV21-1 and TRBJ1-4. TRBV21-1 is noted as a pseudogene. The CDR3 consists of 15 residues. CDR3 in amino acids: CASSKLLGFLEKLFF. The DNA of the CDR3 is TGTGCCAGCAGCAAATTACTCGGTTTTTTGGAAAAACTGTTTTTT.

The J gene is TRBJ2-7, the V gene TRBV5-6; 7 nucleotides agree with TRBD2. CDR1 is SGHDT, CDR2 YYEEEE, per germline. Unmatched junction bases numbered 6, after V lost 4 bases and J lost 2 bases. CDR3 length: 14 residues. CDR3 sequence: CASSPVGRAYEQYF. CDR3 sequence (DNA): TGTGCCAGCAGCCCCGTGGGGAGGGCCTACGAGCAGTACTTC.

This rearrangement joins TRBV9 to TRBJ2-3; 12 bases fit TRBD2. V was clipped by 0 bases and J by 5 bases; unmatched bases: 4. The germline gives CDR1 SGDLS, CDR2 YYNGEE. CDR3 length: 16 residues. CDR3 bases: TGTGCCAGCAGCGTAGGGCCTAGCGGGAGGGAAGATACGCAGTATTTT. Translation: CASSVGPSGREDTQYF.

This chain joins TRBV9 and TRBJ2-1; D may be TRBD1 (5 bases). Germline V gene data show CDR1 as SGDLS and CDR2 as YYNGEE. V dropped 0 bases and J dropped 5 bases, with 6 bases sitting between them. The CDR3 is 13 residues long. Written as DNA, the CDR3 is TGTGCCAGCAGCGTAGGGGGCAACAATGAGCAGTTCTTC. It specifies CASSVGGNNEQFF. The whole variable domain, remainder taken from reference TRBV9 and TRBJ2-1, is DSGVTQTPKHLITATGQRVTLRCSPRSGDLSVYWYQQSLDQGLQFLIQYYNGEERAKGNILERFSAQQFPDLHSELNLSSLELGDSALYFCASSVGGNNEQFFGPGTRLTVL.

This chain links TRBV7-3 with TRBJ2-1; D possibly corresponds to TRBD2 (5 bases). The CDR3 extends over 12 amino acids. Germline V CDR1 and CDR2: SGHTA, FQGTGA. V was trimmed by 1 base and J by 7 bases, leaving 5 bases between them. The CDR3, as DNA: TGTGCCAGCAGCTTAAGCGGGAATGAGCAGTTCTTC. The encoded protein is CASSLSGNEQFF.

The chain's CDR3 is CASSLQKDTQYF. CDR3 nucleotide sequence: TGTGCCAGCAGTTTACAGAAAGATACGCAGTATTTT. The chain has TRBV12-3 or TRBV12-4 and TRBJ2-3; no reliable D call. With 2 bases removed from V and 5 bases from J, the gap between germline ends came to 5 bases. The CDR3 has 12 amino acids.